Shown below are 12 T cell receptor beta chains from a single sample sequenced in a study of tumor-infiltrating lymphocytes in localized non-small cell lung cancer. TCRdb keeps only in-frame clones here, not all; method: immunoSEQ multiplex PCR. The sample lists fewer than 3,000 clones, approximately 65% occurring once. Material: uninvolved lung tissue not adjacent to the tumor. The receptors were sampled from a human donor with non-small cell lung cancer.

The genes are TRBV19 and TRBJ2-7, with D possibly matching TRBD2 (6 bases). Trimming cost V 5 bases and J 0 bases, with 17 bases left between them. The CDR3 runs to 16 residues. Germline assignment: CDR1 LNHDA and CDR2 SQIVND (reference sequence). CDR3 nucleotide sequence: TGTGCCAGTAGTCCCCAGGCGGGGATAAGCTCCTACGAGCAGTACTTC. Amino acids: CASSPQAGISSYEQYF.

CDR3 DNA: TGTGCCTGGTATTACAGGGGCGGCACTGAAGCTTTCTTT. This gives the protein CAWYYRGGTEAFF. V usage is TRBV30 and J usage is TRBJ1-1, with 7 bases fitting TRBD1. The CDR3 has 13 residues. Per germline, CDR1 GTSNPN and CDR2 SVGIG (reference sequence). V was clipped by 5 bases and J by 4 bases; unmatched bases: 7. Full variable domain (remainder filled in from reference TRBV30 and TRBJ1-1): SQTIHQWPATLVQPVGSPLSLECTVEGTSNPNLYWYRQAAGRGLQLLFYSVGIGQISSEVPQNLSASRPQDRQFILSSKKLLLSDSGFYLCAWYYRGGTEAFFGQGTRLTVV.

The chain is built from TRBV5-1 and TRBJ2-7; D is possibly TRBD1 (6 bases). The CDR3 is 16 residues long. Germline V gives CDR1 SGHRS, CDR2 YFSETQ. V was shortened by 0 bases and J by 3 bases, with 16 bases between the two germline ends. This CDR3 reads CASSLVGAGTDYEQYF. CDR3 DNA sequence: TGCGCCAGCAGCTTGGTGGGGGCAGGGACCGACTACGAGCAGTACTTC.

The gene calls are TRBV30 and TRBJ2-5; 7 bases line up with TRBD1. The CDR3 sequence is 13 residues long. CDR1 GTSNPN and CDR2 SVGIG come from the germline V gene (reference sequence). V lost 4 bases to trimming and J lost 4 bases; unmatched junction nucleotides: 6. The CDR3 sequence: CAWTQGWGETQYF. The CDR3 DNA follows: TGTGCCTGGACACAGGGGTGGGGAGAGACCCAGTACTTC.

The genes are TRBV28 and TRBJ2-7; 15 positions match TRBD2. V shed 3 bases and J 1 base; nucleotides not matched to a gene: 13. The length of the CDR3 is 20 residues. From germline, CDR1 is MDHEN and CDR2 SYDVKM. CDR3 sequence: CASSLRALGLAGGPSYEQYF. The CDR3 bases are TGTGCCAGCAGTTTGCGGGCTCTCGGACTAGCGGGAGGGCCATCCTACGAGCAGTACTTC.

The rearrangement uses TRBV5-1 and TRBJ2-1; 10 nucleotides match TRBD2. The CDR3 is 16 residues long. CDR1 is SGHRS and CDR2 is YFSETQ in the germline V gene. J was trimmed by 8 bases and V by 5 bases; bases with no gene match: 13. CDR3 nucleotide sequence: TGCGCCAGCAGTAACGTGGTAGCGGGAGGTGGGGATGAGCAGTTCTTC. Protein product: CASSNVVAGGGDEQFF.

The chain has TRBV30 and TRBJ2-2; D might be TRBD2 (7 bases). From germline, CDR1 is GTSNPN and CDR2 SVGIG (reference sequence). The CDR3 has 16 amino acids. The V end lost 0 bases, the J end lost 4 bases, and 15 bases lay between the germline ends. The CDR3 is CAWSVRAGAFTGELFF. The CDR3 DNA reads TGTGCCTGGAGTGTACGGGCGGGGGCCTTCACCGGGGAGCTGTTTTTT. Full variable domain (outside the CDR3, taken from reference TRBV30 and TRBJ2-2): SQTIHQWPATLVQPVGSPLSLECTVEGTSNPNLYWYRQAAGRGLQLLFYSVGIGQISSEVPQNLSASRPQDRQFILSSKKLLLSDSGFYLCAWSVRAGAFTGELFFGEGSRLTVL.

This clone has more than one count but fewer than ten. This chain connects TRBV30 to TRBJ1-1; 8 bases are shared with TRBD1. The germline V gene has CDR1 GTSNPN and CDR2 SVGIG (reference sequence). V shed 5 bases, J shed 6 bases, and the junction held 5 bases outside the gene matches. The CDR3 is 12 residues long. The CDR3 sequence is CAWSGGRSEAFF. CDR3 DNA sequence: TGTGCCTGGTCAGGGGGCAGATCTGAAGCTTTCTTT. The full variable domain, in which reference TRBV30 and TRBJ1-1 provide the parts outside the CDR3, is SQTIHQWPATLVQPVGSPLSLECTVEGTSNPNLYWYRQAAGRGLQLLFYSVGIGQISSEVPQNLSASRPQDRQFILSSKKLLLSDSGFYLCAWSGGRSEAFFGQGTRLTVV.

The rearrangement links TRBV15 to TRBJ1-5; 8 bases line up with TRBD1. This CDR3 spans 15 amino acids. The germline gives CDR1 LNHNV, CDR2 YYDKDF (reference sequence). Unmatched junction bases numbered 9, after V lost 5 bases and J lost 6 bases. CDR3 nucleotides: TGTGCCACCAGCGGAACCAGGGGGCAAGGTCAGCCCCAGCATTTT. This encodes CATSGTRGQGQPQHF.

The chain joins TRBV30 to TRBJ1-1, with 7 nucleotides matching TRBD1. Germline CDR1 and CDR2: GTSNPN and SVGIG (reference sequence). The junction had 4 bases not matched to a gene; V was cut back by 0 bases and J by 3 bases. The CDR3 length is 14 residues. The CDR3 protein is CAWSVKGADTEAFF. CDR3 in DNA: TGTGCCTGGAGTGTAAAGGGGGCGGACACTGAAGCTTTCTTT.

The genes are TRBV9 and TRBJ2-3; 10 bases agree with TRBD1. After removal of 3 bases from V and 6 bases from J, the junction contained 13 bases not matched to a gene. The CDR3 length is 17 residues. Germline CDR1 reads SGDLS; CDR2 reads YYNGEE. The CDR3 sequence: CASSEDRGELMWDTQYF. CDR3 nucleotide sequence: TGTGCCAGCAGCGAGGACAGGGGGGAGTTAATGTGGGATACGCAGTATTTT.

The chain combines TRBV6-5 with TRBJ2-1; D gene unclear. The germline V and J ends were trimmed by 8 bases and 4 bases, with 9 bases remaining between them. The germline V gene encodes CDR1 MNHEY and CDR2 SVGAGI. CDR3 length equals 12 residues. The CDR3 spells CASHSSYNEQFF. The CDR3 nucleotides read TGTGCCAGCCACTCGTCATACAATGAGCAGTTCTTC.